This T cell receptor beta chain was obtained from a study of blood T cell repertoires in COVID-19. The overall study: Nucleic acid was either cDNA or gDNA, and it came from T cells, B-cell-depleted T cells, or PBMCs.

The V gene lost 5 bases and the J gene lost 4 bases, with 9 bases spanning the gap. Germline V gives CDR1 KGHSH, CDR2 LQKENI. This CDR3 has 13 residues. As processed by the authors: Reference gene primer amplification in the assay estimated nucleated cell counts. Profiling relied on immunoSEQ multiplex PCR, and the TCRdb table lists in-frame clones only, not all of them. The V and J calls and the clone size are those of that table, but D and trimming were determined from the DNA. The table records fewer than 90,000 clones, roughly 80% of them present only once. Only a few counts were recorded for this clone.

This sequence was found in a man aged 45 to 65 with acute or convalescent COVID-19. This rearrangement joins TRBV18 to TRBJ1-5; D gene ambiguous. The specimen sequenced was peripheral blood. The chain's CDR3 is CASSSERNQPQHF. The CDR3 nucleotides read TGTGCCAGCTCATCGGAGAGGAATCAGCCCCAGCATTTT.